This T cell receptor (beta chain) originates from a study of vaccination and CD4 T cells after COVID-19. Study in general: The authors used overlapping spike peptides from SARS-CoV-2, HCoV-NL63, HCoV-OC43 and HCoV-229E to stimulate cells.

In this sample, this clonotype turned up a few times. The antigen is not known. CDR3 length: 14 residues. V was cut by 2 bases and J by 9 bases, with 16 bases left in between. CDR1 is KGHDR and CDR2 is SFDVKD in the germline V gene. The assay that was used to sequence DNA from cultured CD4+ T cells was the Oncomine TCR Beta short-read assay. TCRdb reanalysed the PCR reads using MiXCR and keeps one entry per CDR3 protein. The sample lists around 20,000 distinct CDR3 sequences, about 51% occurring once. Treatment here: roughly 10-day PBMC culture with coronavirus spike peptide pools or control peptides (ViraFEST assay). ViraFEST grew antigen-specific T cells using peptide pools, then sequenced TCRs.

Sequenced: CD4+ T cells from blood, cultured in vitro. The genes are TRBV24-1 and TRBJ2-7; D is perhaps TRBD2 (6 bases). The receptor comes from a human donor who had recovered from COVID-19. CDR3 region: CATSDSWTGVGQYF. The CDR3 DNA is TGTGCCACCAGTGATTCATGGACGGGGGTTGGGCAGTACTTC.